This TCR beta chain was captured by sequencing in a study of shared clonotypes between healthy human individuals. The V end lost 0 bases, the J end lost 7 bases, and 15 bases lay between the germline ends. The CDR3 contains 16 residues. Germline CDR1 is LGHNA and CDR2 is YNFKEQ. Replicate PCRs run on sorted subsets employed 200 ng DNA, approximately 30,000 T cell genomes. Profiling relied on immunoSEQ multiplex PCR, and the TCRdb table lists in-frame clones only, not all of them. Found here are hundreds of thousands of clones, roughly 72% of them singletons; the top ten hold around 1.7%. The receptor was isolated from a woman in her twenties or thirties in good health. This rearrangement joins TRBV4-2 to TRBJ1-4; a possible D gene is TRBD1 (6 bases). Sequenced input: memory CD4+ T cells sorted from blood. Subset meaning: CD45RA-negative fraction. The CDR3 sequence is CASSQDLRGAGEKLFF. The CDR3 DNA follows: TGTGCCAGCAGCCAAGATCTTAGGGGGGCGGGTGAAAAACTGTTTTTT.